Below are 17 T cell receptor beta chains sequenced from a single sample in a study of cytomegalovirus exposure and HLA in healthy donors. TCRdb's table, derived via immunoSEQ multiplex PCR, lists solely in-frame clones and lacks some. The data hold about 63,000 clones, with around 90% observed a single time. The sample comprised PBMCs. These receptors came from a woman aged 18-29 years in good health and CMV-seronegative.

The CDR3 DNA is TGCGCCAGCAGCCGGAACAAGGACAGGAGGGCAGATACGCAGTATTTT. Translating gives CASSRNKDRRADTQYF. The genes are TRBV5-1 and TRBJ2-3, with TRBD1 as a possible D gene (7 bases). V lost 4 bases, J lost 4 bases, and 19 bases lay in between. In germline, CDR1 is SGHRS, CDR2 YFSETQ. This CDR3 is built from 16 residues.

Notes on this clone: The same CDR3 also results from other DNA sequences found in this sample. The genes are TRBV4-2 and TRBJ2-7; TRBD2 matches 10 bases. Losses at the gene ends were 4 bases for V and 2 bases for J; bases not matched to a gene: 8. The CDR3 is 16 residues long. Per germline, CDR1 LGHNA and CDR2 YNFKEQ. The CDR3 loop reads CASSRESGRGAYEQYF. Written as DNA, the CDR3 is TGTGCCAGCAGCCGAGAAAGCGGGAGGGGGGCCTACGAGCAGTACTTC.

J is TRBJ1-1 and V is TRBV6-1, with D perhaps matching TRBD1 (5 bases). There are 14 residues in the CDR3. V was pared by 5 bases and J by 5 bases, with 15 bases between. Germline assignment: CDR1 MNHNS and CDR2 SASEGT. The CDR3 bases are TGTGCCAGCAGTAATCCAGGGATTAGGACTGAAGCTTTCTTT. The encoded protein is CASSNPGIRTEAFF.

This chain joins TRBV7-2 and TRBJ2-3; D unresolved. Germline CDR1 and CDR2: SGHTA and FQGNSA. This CDR3 is built from 14 residues. Deletions cut 0 bases from V and 4 bases from J, with 8 bases between. CDR3 sequence: CASSLARASDTQYF. The CDR3 DNA follows: TGTGCCAGCAGCTTAGCCCGAGCCTCAGATACGCAGTATTTT.

The J gene is TRBJ2-2, the V gene TRBV9, with 8 nucleotides matching TRBD1. With V trimmed by 4 bases and J by 4 bases, 6 bases remained unmatched. CDR3 length: 15 amino acids. Germline CDR1 reads SGDLS; CDR2 reads YYNGEE. CDR3 coding DNA: TGTGCCAGCAGCTTCCGACAGGGGAGCACCGGGGAGCTGTTTTTT. Its protein product is CASSFRQGSTGELFF. The complete variable domain, with remaining parts taken from reference TRBV9 and TRBJ2-2, reads DSGVTQTPKHLITATGQRVTLRCSPRSGDLSVYWYQQSLDQGLQFLIQYYNGEERAKGNILERFSAQQFPDLHSELNLSSLELGDSALYFCASSFRQGSTGELFFGEGSRLTVL.

The CDR3 reads CASSWDPTGTTYGYTF. CDR3 DNA sequence: TGCGCCAGCAGCTGGGACCCGACAGGTACTACTTATGGCTACACCTTC. This chain uses TRBV5-1 with TRBJ1-2, with a tentative D call TRBD1 (6 bases). Trimming left V 3 bases short and J 5 bases short, with 20 bases between. The CDR3 totals 16 residues. Germline V gives CDR1 SGHRS, CDR2 YFSETQ. The variable domain in full, completed from reference TRBV5-1 and TRBJ1-2, reads KAGVTQTPRYLIKTRGQQVTLSCSPISGHRSVSWYQQTPGQGLQFLFEYFSETQRNKGNFPGRFSGRQFSNSRSEMNVSTLELGDSALYLCASSWDPTGTTYGYTFGSGTRLTVV.

As for this clone: Additional DNA sequences in this sample encode the identical CDR3. The V and J genes are TRBV19 and TRBJ1-1; D unresolved. The V end lost 2 bases, the J end lost 5 bases, and 9 bases lay between the germline ends. CDR3 length equals 13 residues. Germline V CDR1 and CDR2: LNHDA, SQIVND (reference sequence). The CDR3 bases are TGTGCCAGTAGTATACAGGCAGGAACTGAAGCTTTCTTT. It encodes CASSIQAGTEAFF.

The V gene is TRBV7-9, the J gene TRBJ2-5, with TRBD1 identical over 7 bases. The length of the CDR3 is 14 residues. J was trimmed by 3 bases and V by 3 bases; bases with no gene match: 4. Per the germline V gene, CDR1 is SEHNR and CDR2 is FQNEAQ (reference sequence). DNA for the CDR3: TGTGCCAGCAGCTTGGAGACAGGGAAAGAGACCCAGTACTTC. This sequence encodes CASSLETGKETQYF.

The V gene is TRBV6-5, the J gene TRBJ2-1, with D possibly being TRBD2 (5 bases). This CDR3 has 15 residues. CDR1 is MNHEY and CDR2 is SVGAGI in the germline V gene. V lost 6 bases and J 9 bases, leaving 21 bases between the germline ends. The DNA for the CDR3 is TGTGCCAGCAGCCGTGACTTCGAAGGGCGGGTTGAGCAGTTCTTC. This encodes CASSRDFEGRVEQFF.

The CDR3 loop reads CASSVANPGYNEQFF. DNA for the CDR3: TGTGCCAGCAGTGTAGCTAATCCGGGATACAATGAGCAGTTCTTC. The chain uses TRBV6-1 and TRBJ2-1; weak D call: TRBD2 (5 bases). Germline V lookup: CDR1 MNHNS, CDR2 SASEGT. Trimming left V 4 bases short and J 4 bases short, with 14 bases between. CDR3 length: 15 residues.

The CDR3 loop reads CAISESRGTAEAFF. The CDR3 nucleotides read TGTGCCATCAGTGAGTCTCGAGGGACAGCTGAAGCTTTCTTT. The chain couples TRBV10-3 to TRBJ1-1; 7 bases match TRBD1. V lost 0 bases to trimming and J lost 6 bases; unmatched junction nucleotides: 4. CDR1 is ENHRY and CDR2 is SYGVKD in the germline V gene. This CDR3 has 14 residues.

This clone was observed a handful of times. This chain joins TRBV5-4 and TRBJ2-7; 12 bases line up with TRBD2. Germline CDR1 SGHNT, CDR2 YYREEE (reference sequence). V trimming: 5 bases; J trimming: 5 bases; junction bases outside the gene matches: 8. The CDR3 spans 15 residues. CDR3 amino acids: CASSTGLAGFNEQYF. Here the CDR3 DNA reads TGTGCCAGCAGTACGGGACTAGCGGGTTTCAACGAGCAGTACTTC.

The chain uses TRBV15 and TRBJ1-6, with a weak D call TRBD1 (5 bases). The V end was cut by 9 bases, the J end by 7 bases, with 13 bases between. The CDR3 covers 13 residues. Looked up from germline, CDR1 is LNHNV and CDR2 is YYDKDF (reference sequence). CDR3 DNA: TGTGCCACGACGGAGGGACCAAATTCACCCCTCCACTTT. This sequence encodes CATTEGPNSPLHF.

This clone has only one observation. J is TRBJ2-3 and V is TRBV14; 9 nucleotides line up with TRBD2. CDR1 SGHDN and CDR2 FVKESK come from the germline V gene. The CDR3 length is 17 residues. The V segment lost 1 base and the J segment 2 bases; nucleotides outside the gene matches: 7. CDR3: CASSQGGASGVTDTQYF. The CDR3, as DNA: TGTGCCAGCAGCCAAGGGGGGGCTAGCGGGGTCACAGATACGCAGTATTTT.

The J gene is TRBJ2-7, the V gene TRBV30; TRBD2 matches 9 bases. The V segment lost 0 bases and the J segment 3 bases; nucleotides outside the gene matches: 6. Germline V gene sequence: CDR1 GTSNPN, CDR2 SVGIG (reference sequence). The CDR3 loop spans 15 amino acids. CDR3 sequence: CAWSVQRGAGYEQYF. CDR3 sequence (DNA): TGTGCCTGGAGTGTACAGCGGGGGGCAGGCTACGAGCAGTACTTC. Based on the CDR3 plus reference TRBV30 and TRBJ2-7, the full variable domain is SQTIHQWPATLVQPVGSPLSLECTVEGTSNPNLYWYRQAAGRGLQLLFYSVGIGQISSEVPQNLSASRPQDRQFILSSKKLLLSDSGFYLCAWSVQRGAGYEQYFGPGTRLTVT.

The V and J genes are TRBV2 and TRBJ1-5, with D uncertain. This CDR3 spans 14 amino acids. CDR1 and CDR2 from the germline V gene are SNHLY and FYNNEI. Trimming took off 7 bases at V and 5 bases at J, with 15 bases between the two ends. The CDR3 spells CASTQSRGDQPQHF. The CDR3 coding sequence is TGTGCCAGCACGCAATCGCGCGGGGATCAGCCCCAGCATTTT.

The rearrangement links TRBV11-2 to TRBJ1-1; no definite D call. The CDR3 covers 16 residues. CDR1 is SGHAT and CDR2 is FQNNGV in the germline V gene. With 0 bases removed from V and 4 bases from J, the gap between germline ends came to 15 bases. The CDR3 DNA sequence: TGTGCCAGCAGCTTAGAGTTTGGCAGGCGTACCACTGAAGCTTTCTTT. Its translation is CASSLEFGRRTTEAFF.